One and the same sample provided the 27 T cell receptor beta chains below, sequenced in a study of spatial heterogeneity in lung cancer. Time point meaning: sample taken at primary tumor resection. Material for sequencing was whole RNA from tumor, nontumor lung or frozen PBMC, left unsorted. TCRdb analysed the 5' RACE reads with MiXCR anew, one entry per CDR3 protein. The data contain roughly 91,000 distinct CDR3 sequences, approximately 20% of them singletons. The material sequenced was PBMCs, taken at surgery. Receptor source: a male donor with early-stage non-small cell lung cancer.

CDR3 protein: CASSPLDTGGPSYNEQFF. The CDR3 nucleotides are TGTGCCAGCTCACCACTTGATACCGGCGGCCCCTCCTACAATGAGCAGTTCTTC. The chain links TRBV18 to TRBJ2-1; no reliable D call. Trimming took off 1 base at V and 0 bases at J, with 16 bases between the two ends. Germline V lookup: CDR1 KGHSH, CDR2 LQKENI. CDR3 size: 18 residues.

This clonotype was observed a handful of times. The chain is built from TRBV15 and TRBJ2-4; D remains unclear. The CDR3 has 14 residues. Germline CDR1 reads LNHNV; CDR2 reads YYDKDF (reference sequence). The V gene lost 4 bases and the J gene lost 2 bases, with 9 bases spanning the gap. The CDR3 is CATSTYATKNIQYF. The CDR3 nucleotides read TGTGCCACCAGCACATATGCCACCAAAAACATTCAGTACTTC.

This chain joins TRBV11-3 and TRBJ2-3; D is perhaps TRBD2 (7 bases). The germline V gene encodes CDR1 SGHNT and CDR2 YENEEA. The CDR3 sequence is 15 residues long. V lost 4 bases and J lost 2, with 13 bases in between. CDR3 amino acids: CASSSRGALTDTQYF. CDR3 bases: TGTGCCAGCAGCTCCCGGGGGGCCCTCACAGATACGCAGTATTTT.

In its sample, this clonotype was seen a few times. This sequence joins TRBV9 and TRBJ1-6; 7 nucleotides match TRBD1. Germline V gene sequence: CDR1 SGDLS, CDR2 YYNGEE. The ends lost 5 bases at V and 0 bases at J; junction bases unmatched: 2. The CDR3 length is 15 residues. As DNA, the CDR3 is TGTGCCAGCAGGGACAGGAGCTCCTATAATTCACCCCTCCACTTT. It translates to CASRDRSSYNSPLHF.

CDR3: CASSTGHFTDTQYF. Here the CDR3 DNA reads TGTGCCAGCAGCACGGGACACTTCACAGATACGCAGTATTTT. The chain links TRBV14 to TRBJ2-3, with a weak D call TRBD1 (6 bases). This CDR3 has 14 residues. Germline-derived CDR1 and CDR2 are SGHDN and FVKESK. V gave up 5 bases and J gave up 2 bases, with 11 bases separating them.

The chain has TRBV11-2 and TRBJ2-3; 8 bases are shared with TRBD1. The length of the CDR3 is 16 residues. V trimming: 1 base; J trimming: 6 bases; junction bases outside the gene matches: 9. In germline, CDR1 is SGHAT, CDR2 FQNNGV. The CDR3 protein is CASSLGPTGAADTQYF. Written as DNA, the CDR3 is TGTGCCAGCAGCTTAGGGCCGACAGGGGCGGCGGATACGCAGTATTTT.

The chain combines TRBV28 with TRBJ2-7, with D perhaps TRBD1 (6 bases). The germline V gene encodes CDR1 MDHEN and CDR2 SYDVKM. The V end lost 6 bases, the J end lost 0 bases, and 18 bases lay between the germline ends. This CDR3 region has 16 residues. The CDR3 DNA is TGTGCCAGCAGCTTACCGTCGACAGGCTACTCCTACGAGCAGTACTTC. Protein sequence: CASSLPSTGYSYEQYF.

In this sample, this clonotype turned up a few times. J is TRBJ2-1 and V is TRBV5-1, with D unclear. Germline V gene data show CDR1 as SGHRS and CDR2 as YFSETQ. This CDR3 comprises 13 residues. The V end was cut by 3 bases, the J end by 1 base, with 5 bases between. CDR3 in DNA: TGCGCCAGCAGCTCCTATTCCTACAATGAGCAGTTCTTC. This encodes CASSSYSYNEQFF.

This clonotype has only a few counts. This chain joins TRBV5-1 and TRBJ2-1, with 8 positions matching TRBD2. There are 16 residues in the CDR3. V shed 3 bases, J shed 8 bases, and the junction held 13 bases outside the gene matches. CDR1 is SGHRS and CDR2 is YFSETQ in the germline V gene. Here the CDR3 reads CASSWGRAGALDEQFF. In DNA form, the CDR3 reads TGCGCCAGCAGCTGGGGGCGAGCGGGAGCACTCGATGAGCAGTTCTTC.

The V and J genes are TRBV5-1 and TRBJ2-1, with TRBD2 matching over 10 bases. Germline-derived CDR1 and CDR2 are SGHRS and YFSETQ. The V gene end was trimmed by 7 bases and the J gene end by 7 bases; junction bases not matched to a gene: 17. The CDR3 contains 17 residues. Here the CDR3 reads CASRQEIRTSGLNEQFF. DNA of the CDR3: TGCGCCAGCCGACAGGAAATAAGGACTAGCGGCCTTAATGAGCAGTTCTTC.

The sample holds many counts of this clonotype. The rearrangement links TRBV29-1 to TRBJ1-2; TRBD1 aligns across 8 bases. Germline assignment: CDR1 SQVTM and CDR2 ANQGSEA. This CDR3 contains 13 residues. V lost 3 bases to trimming and J lost 7 bases; unmatched junction nucleotides: 7. CDR3 in amino acids: CSVDLQGAGGYTF. The DNA for the CDR3 is TGCAGCGTTGACCTTCAGGGGGCGGGTGGCTACACCTTC.

This chain uses TRBV29-1 with TRBJ2-5; 10 bases are shared with TRBD1. The V gene end was trimmed by 8 bases and the J gene end by 2 bases; junction bases not matched to a gene: 11. This CDR3 contains 15 residues. Germline CDR1 is SQVTM and CDR2 is ANQGSEA. CDR3 residues: CSSERTGGVQETQYF. CDR3 sequence (DNA): TGCAGCTCAGAGAGGACAGGGGGAGTTCAAGAGACCCAGTACTTC.

This clonotype appeared a few times. The chain is built from TRBV30 and TRBJ1-6; D gene ambiguous. The CDR3 extends over 13 amino acids. Trimming pared 5 bases from V and 9 bases from J, leaving 14 bases between. CDR1 and CDR2 (germline): GTSNPN, SVGIG (reference sequence). The CDR3, as DNA: TGTGCCTGGTCGACGATTCAGGCTTCACCCCTCCACTTT. It is translated as CAWSTIQASPLHF.

This rearrangement joins TRBV12-3 or TRBV12-4 to TRBJ2-7; D is possibly TRBD2 (5 bases). The CDR3 totals 14 residues. Trimming took off 6 bases at V and 0 bases at J, with 12 bases between the two ends. CDR3 DNA: TGTGCCAGCAGCGGACTGACACGCTCCTACGAGCAGTACTTC. Translation gives CASSGLTRSYEQYF.

The rearrangement joins TRBV6-5 to TRBJ2-3; D is undetermined. Germline assignment: CDR1 MNHEY and CDR2 SVGAGI. This CDR3 comprises 13 residues. V gave up 6 bases and J gave up 1 base, with 8 bases separating them. CDR3 region: CASRGLGTDTQYF. The CDR3 DNA reads as TGTGCCAGCAGGGGTTTAGGCACAGATACGCAGTATTTT.

This chain uses TRBV7-9 with TRBJ2-6; 7 nucleotides agree with TRBD1. The CDR3 sequence is 16 residues long. From germline, CDR1 is SEHNR and CDR2 FQNEAQ (reference sequence). V trimming: 4 bases; J trimming: 3 bases; junction bases outside the gene matches: 6. The CDR3 coding sequence is TGTGCCAGCAGCTATACGACAGGGTTTGGGGCCAACGTCCTGACTTTC. Translating gives CASSYTTGFGANVLTF.

This clonotype was seen ten or more times. The chain recombines TRBV12-3 or TRBV12-4 with TRBJ2-3; D not resolved. The V end was cut by 6 bases, the J end by 5 bases, with 24 bases between. The CDR3 spans 17 residues. The CDR3 coding sequence is TGTGCCAGCAGCTCCTCCCCCGGCGCCGCGGTTTTAGATACGCAGTATTTT. The encoded protein is CASSSSPGAAVLDTQYF.

Ten or more counts support this clonotype. The rearrangement joins TRBV4-2 to TRBJ1-6; D not certain. The CDR3 consists of 14 residues. The V and J ends lost 1 base and 5 bases respectively, with 6 bases between them. From germline, CDR1 is LGHNA and CDR2 YNFKEQ. The CDR3 loop is CASSQAQDNSPLHF. The CDR3 DNA reads as TGTGCCAGCAGCCAAGCCCAGGATAATTCACCCCTCCACTTT.

This chain links TRBV7-2 with TRBJ2-3, with 10 bases fitting TRBD2. The CDR3 totals 17 residues. CDR1 and CDR2 from the germline V gene are SGHTA and FQGNSA. V dropped 4 bases and J dropped 6; count of bases not matched to a gene: 13. CDR3 sequence (DNA): TGTGCCAGCAGCTCCCCGAGCGGGGGGGCCTCTTCCGATACGCAGTATTTT. Its translation is CASSSPSGGASSDTQYF.

This clonotype was counted between two and nine times. V is TRBV9 and J is TRBJ2-7, with D possibly matching TRBD2 (6 bases). The germline CDR1 and CDR2 sequences are SGDLS and YYNGEE. V lost 4 bases and J 1 base, leaving 15 bases between the germline ends. CDR3 length equals 15 residues. The CDR3 bases are TGTGCCAGCAGCCCCGAGGGAGGATGGTCCTACGAGCAGTACTTC. Translated: CASSPEGGWSYEQYF. The full variable domain, its missing parts supplied by reference TRBV9 and TRBJ2-7, is DSGVTQTPKHLITATGQRVTLRCSPRSGDLSVYWYQQSLDQGLQFLIQYYNGEERAKGNILERFSAQQFPDLHSELNLSSLELGDSALYFCASSPEGGWSYEQYFGPGTRLTVT.

The V call is TRBV5-5, the J call TRBJ2-5, with D possibly being TRBD1 or TRBD2 (5 bases each). CDR3 length: 15 amino acids. Trimming took off 4 bases at V and 3 bases at J, with 16 bases between the two ends. From germline, CDR1 is SGHKS and CDR2 YYEKEE (reference sequence). The CDR3 nucleotides read TGTGCCAGCAGCCCGTTACCGGGGCCTAAAGAGACCCAGTACTTC. As protein: CASSPLPGPKETQYF.

This clonotype was seen repeatedly, ten times or more. The chain combines TRBV28 with TRBJ2-7; TRBD1 agrees at 11 bases. The germline gives CDR1 MDHEN, CDR2 SYDVKM. V trimming: 5 bases; J trimming: 6 bases; junction bases outside the gene matches: 9. This CDR3 is 15 amino acids long. CDR3 nucleotide sequence: TGTGCCAGCAGTACCCTCCCCGGGACAGGGGGCGAGCAGTACTTC. Translating gives CASSTLPGTGGEQYF.

This clonotype was observed a few times. V gene TRBV11-3 combines with J gene TRBJ2-6; TRBD2 matches at 7 bases. This CDR3 is 16 amino acids long. The ends lost 4 bases at V and 4 bases at J; junction bases unmatched: 7. Germline V gives CDR1 SGHNT, CDR2 YENEEA. This CDR3 is CASSSPGGTGANVLTF. CDR3 sequence (DNA): TGTGCCAGCAGCTCCCCCGGGGGGACGGGGGCCAACGTCCTGACTTTC.

This clonotype came up many times. The V call is TRBV20-1, the J call TRBJ2-7, with TRBD1 matching over 9 bases. CDR3 length: 15 residues. V lost 3 bases, J lost 3 bases, and 9 bases stayed unmatched. Per the germline V gene, CDR1 is DFQATT and CDR2 is SNEGSKA (reference sequence). The chain's CDR3 is CSASSPGTGFYEQYF. The CDR3 DNA sequence: TGCAGTGCTAGTTCCCCCGGGACAGGGTTCTACGAGCAGTACTTC.

This clonotype turned up a few times. The V gene is TRBV9, the J gene TRBJ1-3; D gene uncertain. The V end was cut by 2 bases, the J end by 1 base, with 4 bases between. Looked up from germline, CDR1 is SGDLS and CDR2 is YYNGEE. The CDR3 is made up of 13 amino acids. In nucleotides, the CDR3 is TGTGCCAGCAGCGTGGGGTCTGGAAACACCATATATTTT. This translates into CASSVGSGNTIYF.

CDR3 sequence reads: CASSHDMGQPQHF. Here the CDR3 DNA reads TGCGCCAGCAGCCACGATATGGGGCAGCCCCAGCATTTT. The chain is built from TRBV4-3 and TRBJ1-5; D not resolved. Germline CDR1 LGHNA, CDR2 YSLEER. The CDR3 has 13 residues. Trimming removed 3 bases at V and 7 bases at J, with 10 bases between.

This clonotype was recorded at least ten times. This sequence joins TRBV9 and TRBJ2-7; 8 nucleotides line up with TRBD2. The germline gives CDR1 SGDLS, CDR2 YYNGEE. This CDR3 is 15 amino acids long. V lost 0 bases and J lost 1; bases outside the gene matches: 3. This chain's CDR3 is CASSVAGTRSYEQYF. The CDR3 bases are TGTGCCAGCAGCGTAGCTGGGACTAGATCCTACGAGCAGTACTTC.